This T cell receptor beta chain came from a study of blood T cell repertoires in COVID-19. Whole-study context: Sites in the United States, Italy and Spain provided acute and convalescent COVID-19 samples. From T cells, B-cell-depleted T cells, or PBMCs came the material, which was cDNA or gDNA.

The authors' processing: Using reference gene primer amplification, nucleated cell counts were estimated. Using immunoSEQ multiplex PCR, the repertoire was profiled, and TCRdb retains in-frame clones only, with some absent. That table gives V, J and clone size, and the DNA gave D and trimming. The sample records under 200,000 clones, 85% to 90% being singletons. The specimen sequenced was peripheral blood. The receptor's source is a woman older than 75 in a cohort sampled during active or convalescent COVID-19.

CDR3 sequence reads: CASSQDRGISYNSPLHF. As DNA, the CDR3 is TGTGCCAGCAGCCAGGACAGGGGCATTTCCTATAATTCACCCCTCCACTTT. The V call is TRBV7-9, the J call TRBJ1-6; 9 bases map to TRBD1. V dropped 5 bases and J dropped 1; count of bases not matched to a gene: 6. Germline CDR1 is SEHNR and CDR2 is FQNEAQ (reference sequence). This CDR3 has 17 residues.